This T cell receptor (beta chain) was documented in a study of spatial heterogeneity in lung cancer. Turning to the study itself: The donors, 72 patients with untreated early-stage non-small cell lung cancer, provided the samples. Consistently, beta-chain sequences turned up in larger numbers than alpha-chain sequences did. PBMC samples from follow-up, when available, were sequenced at a median of about 2 years post-resection.

TCR cDNA molecules each had a unique molecular identifier. TCRdb recomputed calls from the 5' RACE reads with MiXCR, one row per CDR3 protein. The sample holds about 25,000 distinct CDR3 sequences, 5% to 6.5% seen once. Time point: blood at routine non-recurrence follow-up after resection. TCRs were sequenced from unsorted whole RNA of tumor, nontumor lung or PBMC. This clonotype turned up a few times. The CDR3 extends over 15 amino acids. Germline V gene sequence: CDR1 SGHTA, CDR2 FQGTGA. The junction had 9 bases not matched to a gene; V was cut back by 8 bases and J by 3 bases. The chain recombines TRBV7-3 with TRBJ2-3; 9 positions agree with TRBD2. Sample: PBMCs, taken at follow-up. This TCR derives from a male donor with early-stage non-small cell lung cancer. CDR3 sequence: CASRAGGLGTDTQYF. In nucleotides, the CDR3 is TGTGCCAGCCGGGCGGGAGGGCTCGGGACAGATACGCAGTATTTT. The full variable domain, its missing parts supplied by reference TRBV7-3 and TRBJ2-3, is GAGVSQTPSNKVTEKGKYVELRCDPISGHTALYWYRQSLGQGPEFLIYFQGTGAADDSGLPNDRFFAVRPEGSVSTLKIQRTERGDSAVYLCASRAGGLGTDTQYFGPGTRLTVL.